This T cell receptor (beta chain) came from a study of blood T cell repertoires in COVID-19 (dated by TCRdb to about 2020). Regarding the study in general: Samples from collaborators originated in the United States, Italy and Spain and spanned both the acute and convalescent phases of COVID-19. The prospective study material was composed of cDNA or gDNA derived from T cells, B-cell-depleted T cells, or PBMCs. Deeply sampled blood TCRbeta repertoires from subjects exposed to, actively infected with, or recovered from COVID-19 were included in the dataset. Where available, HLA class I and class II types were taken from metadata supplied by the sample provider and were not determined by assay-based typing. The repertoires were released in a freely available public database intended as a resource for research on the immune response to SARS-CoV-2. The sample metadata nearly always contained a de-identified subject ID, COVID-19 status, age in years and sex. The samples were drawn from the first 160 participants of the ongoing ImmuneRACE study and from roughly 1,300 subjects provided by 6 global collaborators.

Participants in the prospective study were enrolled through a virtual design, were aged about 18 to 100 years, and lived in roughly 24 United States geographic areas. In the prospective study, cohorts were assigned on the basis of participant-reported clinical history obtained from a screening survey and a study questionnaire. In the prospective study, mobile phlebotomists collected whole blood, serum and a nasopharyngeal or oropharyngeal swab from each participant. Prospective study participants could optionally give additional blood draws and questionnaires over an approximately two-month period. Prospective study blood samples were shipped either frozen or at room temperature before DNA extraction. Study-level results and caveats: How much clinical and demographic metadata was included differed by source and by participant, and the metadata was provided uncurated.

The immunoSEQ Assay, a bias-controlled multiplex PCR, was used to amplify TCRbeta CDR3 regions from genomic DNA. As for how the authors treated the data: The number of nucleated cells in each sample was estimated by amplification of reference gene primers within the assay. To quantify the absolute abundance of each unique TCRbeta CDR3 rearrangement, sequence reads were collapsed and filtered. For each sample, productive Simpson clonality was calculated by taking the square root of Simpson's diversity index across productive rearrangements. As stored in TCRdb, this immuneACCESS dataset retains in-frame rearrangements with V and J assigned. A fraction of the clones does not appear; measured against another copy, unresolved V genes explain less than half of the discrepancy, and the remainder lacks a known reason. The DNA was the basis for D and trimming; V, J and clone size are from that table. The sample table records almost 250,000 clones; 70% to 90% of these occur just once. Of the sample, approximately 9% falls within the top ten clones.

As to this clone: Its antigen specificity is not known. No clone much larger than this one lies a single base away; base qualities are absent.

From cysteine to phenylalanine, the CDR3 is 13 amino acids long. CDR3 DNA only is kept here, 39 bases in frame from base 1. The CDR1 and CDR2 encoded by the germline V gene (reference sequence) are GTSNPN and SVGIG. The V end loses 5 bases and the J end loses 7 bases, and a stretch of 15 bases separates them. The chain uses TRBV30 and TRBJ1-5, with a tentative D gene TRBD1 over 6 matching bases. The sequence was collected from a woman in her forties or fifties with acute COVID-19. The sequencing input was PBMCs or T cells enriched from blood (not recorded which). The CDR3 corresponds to CAWGRGTGQPQHF. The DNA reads TGTGCCTGGGGGAGGGGGACGGGACAGCCCCAGCATTTT.